This entry lists 15 T cell receptor beta chains sequenced from one sample in a study of T cells in Graves' hyperthyroidism and ophthalmopathy. Amplified regions were TCR beta CDR3 sequences from RNA transcripts. The TCR CDR3 first-round RT-PCR relied on the HTBI primer set. From the multiplex PCR reads, TCRdb called clonotypes with MiXCR, one entry per CDR3 protein. The table records hundreds of thousands of distinct CDR3 sequences, 38% of them present only once. Specimen: blood. The receptors here all came from a man between 18 and 35 years old with Graves' hyperthyroidism.

This clonotype was observed at least ten times. The rearrangement uses TRBV10-3 and TRBJ2-7, with 10 bases lining up with TRBD1. J was trimmed by 4 bases and V by 3 bases; bases with no gene match: 6. The CDR3 totals 15 residues. Germline V gives CDR1 ENHRY, CDR2 SYGVKD. The CDR3 nucleotides are TGTGCCATCAGTGATAGTATGGACAGGGGGTACGAGCAGTACTTC. Translating it yields CAISDSMDRGYEQYF.

On this clonotype itself: At one boundary the junction diverges from the germline segment, which might be a read error. This chain links TRBV5-1 with TRBJ1-2; 7 nucleotides agree with TRBD1. Germline V CDR1 and CDR2: SGHRS, YFSETQ. CDR3 length: 15 residues. The CDR3 DNA follows: TGCGCCAGCAGCTCCACCGGGACAGCAGTCTATGACTACACCTTC. Its protein is CASSSTGTAVYDYTF.

This clonotype was seen a single time. The rearrangement uses TRBV7-3 and TRBJ2-7; the D gene could be TRBD1 or TRBD2 (7 bases each). Trimming removed 6 bases from V and 6 bases from J, with 18 bases in between. From germline, CDR1 is SGHTA and CDR2 FQGTGA. This CDR3 spans 14 amino acids. CDR3 DNA sequence: TGTGCCAGCAGGTCCCCAGGGGGGGCGCCCGAGCAGTACTTC. It codes for CASRSPGGAPEQYF.

Only a few counts were recorded for this clonotype. The chain combines TRBV4-1 with TRBJ2-2; TRBD2 is a possible D gene (7 bases). Germline CDR1 reads MGHRA; CDR2 reads YSYEKL. Trimming took 1 base from V and 10 from J, leaving 16 bases between them. This CDR3 is 15 amino acids long. CDR3 region: CASSQGGGPWEELFF. CDR3 in DNA: TGCGCCAGCAGCCAAGGGGGGGGGCCTTGGGAGGAGCTGTTTTTT.

The chain has TRBV25-1 and TRBJ1-1; D is possibly TRBD1 (5 bases). Trimming pared 7 bases from V and 3 bases from J, leaving 12 bases between. The CDR3 has 13 amino acids. The V gene's germline CDR1 is MGHDK and CDR2 SYGVNS. CDR3 sequence reads: CASTQGSYTEAFF. The CDR3, as DNA: TGTGCCAGCACTCAGGGCTCGTACACTGAAGCTTTCTTT. The full variable domain, completed using reference TRBV25-1 and TRBJ1-1, is EADIYQTPRYLVIGTGKKITLECSQTMGHDKMYWYQQDPGMELHLIHYSYGVNSTEKGDLSSESTVSRIRTEHFPLTLESARPSHTSQYLCASTQGSYTEAFFGQGTRLTVV.

The gene calls are TRBV3-1 and TRBJ2-7; D unresolved. V lost 1 base and J 2 bases, leaving 9 bases between the germline ends. Per germline, CDR1 LGHDT and CDR2 YNNKEL (reference sequence). CDR3 length equals 14 residues. CDR3 region: CASSQVPLAYEQYF. The CDR3 bases are TGTGCCAGCAGCCAAGTCCCCTTGGCCTACGAGCAGTACTTC.

J is TRBJ2-6 and V is TRBV20-1, with D perhaps assigned TRBD1 or TRBD2 (5 bases each). CDR3 size: 17 residues. V shed 1 base and J shed 0 bases, with 13 bases lying between them. CDR1 DFQATT and CDR2 SNEGSKA come from the germline V gene (reference sequence). The CDR3 coding sequence is TGCAGTGCTAGAGTGAGGGACCCCTTCTCTGGGGCCAACGTCCTGACTTTC. Protein sequence: CSARVRDPFSGANVLTF.

As concerns this clonotype: At one end, the junction sequence differs from germline, possibly due to a read error. The chain joins TRBV7-9 to TRBJ2-7; either TRBD1 or TRBD2 may supply D (7 bases each). This CDR3 contains 10 residues. Germline V gene data show CDR1 as SEHNR and CDR2 as FQNEAQ (reference sequence). The CDR3 bases are TGTGCCAGCAGTCAGGGGGGGCTGATCTTC. It specifies CASSQGGLIF.

There are many counts of this clonotype. The J gene is TRBJ1-6, the V gene TRBV6-5, with D possibly TRBD1 on 6 matching bases. Germline V lookup: CDR1 MNHEY, CDR2 SVGAGI. CDR3 length equals 14 residues. V was clipped by 6 bases and J by 7 bases, with 13 bases between them. The CDR3 protein is CASRKGGFNSPLHF. The CDR3 DNA sequence: TGTGCCAGCAGAAAGGGGGGGTTCAATTCACCCCTCCACTTT.

The rearrangement uses TRBV12-3 or TRBV12-4 and TRBJ1-6; no reliable D call. Trimming removed 7 bases at V and 10 bases at J, with 17 bases between. The CDR3 sequence is 14 residues long. The CDR3 sequence is CASILTPEGSPLHF. CDR3 nucleotide sequence: TGTGCCAGCATTCTGACACCCGAGGGCTCACCCCTCCACTTT.

This clonotype has at least ten counts. This chain uses TRBV15 with TRBJ2-7, with D perhaps matching TRBD2 (5 bases). The CDR3 is made up of 16 amino acids. Trimming took off 0 bases at V and 2 bases at J, with 14 bases between the two ends. The germline V gene has CDR1 LNHNV and CDR2 YYDKDF (reference sequence). The DNA of the CDR3 is TGTGCCACCAGCAGAGAAGGTCTAGCAGCTGCCTACGAGCAGTACTTC. Encoded protein: CATSREGLAAAYEQYF.

V is TRBV12-3 or TRBV12-4 and J is TRBJ1-6; 8 bases are a match to TRBD1. This CDR3 comprises 14 residues. V lost 5 bases to trimming and J lost 10 bases; unmatched junction nucleotides: 7. CDR3 sequence: CASSLQGAGSPLHF. DNA for the CDR3: TGTGCCAGCAGTCTCCAGGGGGCAGGGTCACCCCTCCACTTT.

This chain connects TRBV7-9 to TRBJ2-2; D unresolved. CDR1 SEHNR and CDR2 FQNEAQ come from the germline V gene (reference sequence). The V end was cut by 5 bases, the J end by 2 bases, with 12 bases between. This CDR3 region has 15 residues. The CDR3, as DNA: TGTGCCAGCAGCCCCCTTGGTCTCAACACCGGGGAGCTGTTTTTT. This encodes CASSPLGLNTGELFF.

J is TRBJ1-6 and V is TRBV20-1, with a tentative D call TRBD1 (5 bases). The CDR3 totals 11 residues. CDR1 and CDR2 from the germline V gene are DFQATT and SNEGSKA (reference sequence). Here the CDR3 DNA reads TGCAGCCCCGAGGGGAAGTCACCCCTCCACTTT. Its protein is CSPEGKSPLHF.

This clonotype was counted many times. This chain links TRBV25-1 with TRBJ2-7, with 10 nucleotides matching TRBD1. CDR3 length: 16 residues. Germline CDR1 and CDR2: MGHDK and SYGVNS. The V gene end was trimmed by 2 bases and the J gene end by 7 bases; junction bases not matched to a gene: 11. The CDR3 protein is CASSEVQGQGPREQYF. DNA for the CDR3: TGTGCCAGCAGTGAAGTCCAGGGACAGGGGCCCCGAGAGCAGTACTTC.